This T cell receptor beta chain was identified during a study of cytomegalovirus exposure and HLA in healthy donors. Study-level points and caveats: Researchers reportedly found TCR beta sequences accurately predicted most subjects' HLA-A and HLA-B alleles. Later analysis found that TCR beta chains associated with HLA were more clonally expanded than other, equally common chains. Some highly shared sequence variants likely arose as a pipeline artifact.

The germline CDR1 and CDR2 sequences are SGHAT and FQNNGV. The CDR3 runs to 13 residues. Trimming at V came to 5 bases and at J to 3 bases, leaving 2 bases not matched to a gene. The PCR employed 60 Vbeta primers together with 13 Jbeta primers. The data were produced by immunoSEQ multiplex PCR, yet TCRdb's version contains in-frame clones alone and is incomplete. The table records 100,000 to 150,000 clones, about 85% of them present only once. A word on this clone: The antigen remains undetermined.

The source of this sequence is a boy between 10 and 17 years old in good health and CMV-seronegative. The gene calls are TRBV11-2 and TRBJ1-1, with 8 bases aligning to TRBD1. The sample was PBMCs. The CDR3 DNA reads TGTGCCAGCAGCCCACAGGGGGACACTGAAGCTTTCTTT. Residues: CASSPQGDTEAFF.